The 26 T cell receptor beta chains given below trace back to one sample, sequenced in a study of blood T cell repertoires in COVID-19. Method: immunoSEQ multiplex PCR; TCRdb's copy keeps in-frame clones and lacks some. The sample holds 150,000 or so clones, approximately 83% seen once. The sequenced sample consisted of peripheral blood. Receptors originate from an older woman with acute or convalescent COVID-19.

The genes are TRBV7-2 and TRBJ2-5, with D tentatively TRBD2 (6 bases). The V end lost 2 bases, the J end lost 5 bases, and 15 bases lay between the germline ends. CDR1 and CDR2 from the germline V gene are SGHTA and FQGNSA. This CDR3 has 15 residues. In nucleotides, the CDR3 is TGTGCCAGCAGCTTATTGGAGGGAGTTATTGAGACCCAGTACTTC. It encodes CASSLLEGVIETQYF.

The chain is built from TRBV7-2 and TRBJ2-7, with D perhaps TRBD1 (6 bases). Germline V gene lookup returns CDR1 SGHTA and CDR2 FQGNSA. Trimming took off 4 bases at V and 4 bases at J, with 8 bases between the two ends. This CDR3 has 12 amino acids. The CDR3 is CASSSQGYEQYF. The CDR3 DNA is TGTGCCAGCAGCTCACAGGGATACGAGCAGTACTTC.

The chain joins TRBV7-6 to TRBJ2-5; tentatively, D is TRBD1 (7 bases). This CDR3 is built from 13 residues. The germline gives CDR1 SGHVS, CDR2 FNYEAQ. Trimming took off 4 bases at V and 5 bases at J, with 11 bases between the two ends. The CDR3 coding sequence is TGTGCCAGCAGCTGGAGGGGGCACGAGACCCAGTACTTC. Translated: CASSWRGHETQYF.

V gene TRBV6-2 or TRBV6-3 combines with J gene TRBJ1-5; maybe TRBD1 (5 bases). Trimming shortened V by 3 bases and J by 4 bases, and 10 bases separated the two germline ends. From germline, CDR1 is MNHEY and CDR2 SVGEGT. The CDR3 contains 14 residues. The CDR3 nucleotides are TGTGCCAGCAGTTATCCACAGGCTAATCAGCCCCAGCATTTT. Its protein product is CASSYPQANQPQHF.

The chain uses TRBV11-2 and TRBJ2-7, with 8 bases aligning to TRBD2. The CDR3 is 14 residues long. J lost 2 bases, V lost 4 bases, and 4 bases had no gene match. Germline CDR1 reads SGHAT; CDR2 reads FQNNGV. The CDR3 reads CASSSGLAAYEQYF. CDR3 nucleotides: TGTGCCAGCAGCTCCGGACTAGCCGCCTACGAGCAGTACTTC.

V gene TRBV10-3 combines with J gene TRBJ1-2, with 7 bases matching TRBD1. The trim removed 6 bases at V and 1 base at J, leaving 2 bases unmatched. The germline V gene has CDR1 ENHRY and CDR2 SYGVKD. This CDR3 spans 13 amino acids. This CDR3 is CAIRGDSNYGYTF. CDR3 bases: TGTGCCATCAGAGGGGACAGTAACTATGGCTACACCTTC.

J is TRBJ2-7 and V is TRBV14, with D unclear. CDR1 is SGHDN and CDR2 is FVKESK in the germline V gene. Trimming pared 3 bases from V and 7 bases from J, leaving 10 bases between. This CDR3 contains 12 residues. CDR3 sequence reads: CASSHSPVEQYF. In DNA form, the CDR3 reads TGTGCCAGCAGCCACTCCCCGGTGGAGCAGTACTTC.

This chain connects TRBV12-5 to TRBJ2-3; 8 nucleotides match TRBD2. Germline V gene sequence: CDR1 LGHNT, CDR2 FRNRAP. CDR3 length: 15 amino acids. This CDR3 reads CASAGGDLATDTQYF. The CDR3, as DNA: TGTGCCAGCGCGGGGGGAGACCTCGCCACAGATACGCAGTATTTT.

V is TRBV29-1 and J is TRBJ2-7; 9 nucleotides line up with TRBD1. Germline lookup yields CDR1 SQVTM and CDR2 ANQGSEA. This CDR3 is built from 12 residues. V shed 7 bases and J 5 bases; nucleotides not matched to a gene: 6. CDR3: CSGGTGLNEQYF. CDR3 bases: TGCAGCGGAGGGACAGGGCTGAACGAGCAGTACTTC.

This clone was observed a few times. The chain joins TRBV5-1 to TRBJ1-3; 7 nucleotides agree with TRBD1. Germline V CDR1 and CDR2: SGHRS, YFSETQ. V shed 4 bases and J 4 bases; nucleotides not matched to a gene: 14. The length of the CDR3 is 17 residues. The CDR3 sequence: CASSLLPTGRGGNTIYF. The CDR3 DNA reads as TGCGCCAGCAGCCTACTCCCGACAGGGCGGGGAGGAAACACCATATATTTT.

The V call is TRBV4-3, the J call TRBJ1-4; unclear D gene. V was cut by 0 bases and J by 5 bases, with 7 bases left in between. CDR1 is LGHNA, CDR2 YSLEER, per germline. The CDR3 runs to 14 residues. CDR3 nucleotide sequence: TGCGCCAGCAGCCAAGATCCCCAAAATGAAAAACTGTTTTTT. Translation gives CASSQDPQNEKLFF.

V and J are TRBV5-1 and TRBJ2-7; D is unresolved. V was clipped by 1 base and J by 2 bases, with 4 bases between them. This CDR3 spans 12 amino acids. From germline, CDR1 is SGHRS and CDR2 YFSETQ. DNA for the CDR3: TGCGCCAGCAGCTTGCCGGCCTACGAGCAGTACTTC. This translates into CASSLPAYEQYF.

The rearrangement uses TRBV5-1 and TRBJ2-3; 10 bases map to TRBD2. This CDR3 is built from 16 residues. Germline lookup yields CDR1 SGHRS and CDR2 YFSETQ. The V segment lost 0 bases and the J segment 5 bases; nucleotides outside the gene matches: 6. The CDR3 sequence is CASSLGASGGKDTQYF. DNA of the CDR3: TGCGCCAGCAGCTTGGGGGCTAGCGGGGGCAAAGATACGCAGTATTTT.

V gene TRBV9 combines with J gene TRBJ2-2; 8 nucleotides line up with TRBD2. Germline V CDR1 and CDR2: SGDLS, YYNGEE. The CDR3 runs 18 residues. V shed 4 bases and J 4 bases; nucleotides not matched to a gene: 15. CDR3 bases: TGTGCCAGCAGCATGGTCCCACTAGCGGCGGGGGCCACCGGGGAGCTGTTTTTT. Encoded protein: CASSMVPLAAGATGELFF.

This clone was counted a single time. The chain employs TRBV28 and TRBJ1-2, with 8 nucleotides matching TRBD1. The CDR3 is 13 amino acids. The J segment lost 7 bases and the V segment lost 6 bases, leaving 7 bases of the junction unmatched. Germline loops: CDR1 MDHEN, CDR2 SYDVKM. Written as DNA, the CDR3 is TGTGCCAGCAGCCGAACAGGGGGACGTGGCTACACCTTC. This translates into CASSRTGGRGYTF.

Concerning this clone itself: No conserved phenylalanine or tryptophan ends this CDR3, so it is likely a read error. No DNA is shown, since the ends of the CDR3 on it are uncertain; the CDR3 is the one TCRdb lists. The chain recombines TRBV13 with TRBJ1-1. The CDR3 length equals 13 residues, ends included. Germline V lookup: CDR1 PRHDT, CDR2 FYEKMQ (reference sequence). CDR3: CASSSVGGRTLVG.

V gene TRBV11-2 combines with J gene TRBJ1-2, with D unresolved. CDR3 length equals 14 residues. Germline CDR1 is SGHAT and CDR2 is FQNNGV. Between the trimmed V and J ends, which lost 1 base and 1 base, there was a span of 7 bases. The CDR3 sequence is CASSLATINYGYTF. The CDR3 DNA reads as TGTGCCAGCAGCTTAGCGACAATTAACTATGGCTACACCTTC.

V and J are TRBV7-8 and TRBJ2-5, with TRBD1 matching 8 bases. The CDR3 is 14 amino acids. The ends lost 3 bases at V and 2 bases at J; junction bases unmatched: 2. Germline lookup yields CDR1 SGHVS and CDR2 FQNEAQ. This CDR3 reads CASSFDRGQETQYF. In nucleotides, the CDR3 is TGTGCCAGCAGCTTCGACAGGGGTCAAGAGACCCAGTACTTC.

DNA for the CDR3: TGTGCCAGCAGCCGCGCCGGACTAGCGGGGGGCCCTTCCTACAATGAGCAGTTCTTC. Translated: CASSRAGLAGGPSYNEQFF. V and J are TRBV11-2 and TRBJ2-1; 14 nucleotides line up with TRBD2. J was trimmed by 1 base and V by 5 bases; bases with no gene match: 10. CDR1 is SGHAT and CDR2 is FQNNGV in the germline V gene. The CDR3 sequence is 19 residues long.

The J gene is TRBJ1-5, the V gene TRBV12-1. TRBV12-1 is a known pseudogene. The length of the CDR3 is 21 residues. The CDR3 reads CAQQRTGRGTGGCLEHQPQHF. The CDR3 nucleotides are TGTGCCCAGCAACGTACGGGGAGGGGGACGGGGGGTTGTTTGGAGCATCAGCCCCAGCATTTT.

This chain links TRBV7-2 with TRBJ2-1; D is undetermined. Per the germline V gene, CDR1 is SGHTA and CDR2 is FQGNSA. This CDR3 has 18 residues. Trimming took 0 bases from V and 4 from J, leaving 19 bases between them. The CDR3 DNA reads TGTGCCAGCAGCTTAGCCCCGCCCCCGGGTATTGGGTACAATGAGCAGTTCTTC. It encodes CASSLAPPPGIGYNEQFF.

This clone was detected only a few times. The gene calls are TRBV5-1 and TRBJ1-5; TRBD1 matches at 7 bases. Germline V gene data show CDR1 as SGHRS and CDR2 as YFSETQ. This CDR3 contains 19 residues. After removal of 0 bases from V and 7 bases from J, the junction contained 19 bases not matched to a gene. The CDR3 region is CASSLVPGSADRENQPQHF. In DNA, the CDR3 is TGCGCCAGCAGCTTGGTCCCGGGATCCGCCGACAGGGAGAACCAGCCCCAGCATTTT.

This clone turned up a few times. The chain employs TRBV28 and TRBJ1-4; weak D call: TRBD1 (5 bases). Trimming pared 3 bases from V and 5 bases from J, leaving 13 bases between. The germline V gene encodes CDR1 MDHEN and CDR2 SYDVKM. CDR3 size: 15 residues. Here the CDR3 DNA reads TGTGCCAGCAGTTTGGGGTCAGGGTCGAATGAAAAACTGTTTTTT. Protein sequence: CASSLGSGSNEKLFF. The full variable domain, rest sourced from reference TRBV28 and TRBJ1-4, is DVKVTQSSRYLVKRTGEKVFLECVQDMDHENMFWYRQDPGLGLRLIYFSYDVKMKEKGDIPEGYSVSREKKERFSLILESASTNQTSMYLCASSLGSGSNEKLFFGSGTQLSVL.

V gene TRBV7-2 combines with J gene TRBJ2-1; possible D gene TRBD2, 6 bases. Germline assignment: CDR1 SGHTA and CDR2 FQGNSA. This CDR3 is 16 amino acids long. V lost 2 bases, J lost 3 bases, and 14 bases lay in between. CDR3 nucleotide sequence: TGTGCCAGCAGCTTAAAGCGGTCGGGGGTCTACAATGAGCAGTTCTTC. Translated, it gives CASSLKRSGVYNEQFF.

The chain uses TRBV12-3 or TRBV12-4 and TRBJ2-7, with TRBD1 as a possible D gene (5 bases). V was pared by 6 bases and J by 5 bases, with 14 bases between. The CDR3 extends over 13 amino acids. CDR3 nucleotide sequence: TGTGCCAGCAGCCTCGTTAAAGGGGACGAGCAGTACTTC. It yields the protein CASSLVKGDEQYF.

The CDR3 coding sequence is TGTGCCAGCAGCCCCTCCCCGGGGAAATACAATGAGCAGTTCTTC. Its translation is CASSPSPGKYNEQFF. V usage is TRBV9 and J usage is TRBJ2-1, with a possible D match to TRBD2 (5 bases). The length of the CDR3 is 15 residues. V lost 4 bases and J lost 4, with 15 bases in between. Germline CDR1 SGDLS, CDR2 YYNGEE.